This entry concerns a single TCR beta chain. Its specificity is unknown. Other DNA sequences in this specimen translate into the identical CDR3. Though probably carrying unrecorded immune exposures, donors were nominally healthy at sampling. This sample was included in a study of cytomegalovirus exposure and HLA in healthy donors. Background on the study: Unique TCRs numbering around 85 million, obtained from HLA-typed donors, made up an early data release.

With 60 Vbeta and 13 Jbeta primers, the PCR was carried out. Assay used: immunoSEQ multiplex PCR; TCRdb lists only in-frame clones, some missing. The sample has approximately 90,000 clones, around 77% seen once; the top ten hold 3.7%. General study points: 87-base-pair reads could not separate some V segments, including TRBV6-2 and TRBV6-3. Later on, an analysis showed TCR association rates differing by HLA locus, with DRB1 the most and HLA-C the fewest.

The CDR3 covers 14 residues. Germline V gives CDR1 SGHAT, CDR2 FQNNGV. V was cut by 1 base and J by 1 base, with 7 bases left in between. This clonotype originated in a man younger than 45 in good health and CMV-seronegative. The specimen sequenced was PBMCs. The V call is TRBV11-2, the J call TRBJ1-1; tentative D call: TRBD1 (6 bases). The CDR3 bases are TGTGCCAGCAGCTTAGGCAGGGGGAACACTGAAGCTTTCTTT. Its translation: CASSLGRGNTEAFF.